The 22 T cell receptor beta chains below come from one sample, sequenced in a study of blood T cell repertoires in COVID-19. Clones were sequenced by immunoSEQ multiplex PCR, and TCRdb holds only the in-frame ones, with some missing. Here the sample spans about 250,000 clones, over 75% being singletons. The sample comprised peripheral blood. The receptors originated from a woman at least 80 years old with acute or convalescent COVID-19.

CDR3 amino acids: CASSQVVLREVEDEQFF. The CDR3 region has the DNA TGCGCCAGCAGCCAGGTGGTTTTGAGGGAGGTTGAAGATGAGCAGTTCTTC. This chain joins TRBV4-1 and TRBJ2-1, with a possible D match to TRBD2 (6 bases). Germline V gene data show CDR1 as MGHRA and CDR2 as YSYEKL. The CDR3 extends over 17 amino acids. V lost 3 bases to trimming and J lost 8 bases, with 23 bases between them.

The genes are TRBV11-2 and TRBJ1-2; 11 nucleotides match TRBD1. Trimming removed 1 base from V and 3 bases from J; junction bases left unmatched: 4. This CDR3 has 16 amino acids. Germline CDR1 reads SGHAT; CDR2 reads FQNNGV. CDR3 protein: CASSLARTGGDYGYTF. CDR3 nucleotide sequence: TGTGCCAGCAGCTTAGCTAGGACAGGGGGCGACTATGGCTACACCTTC.

The chain is built from TRBV5-1 and TRBJ2-1, with 9 bases aligning to TRBD2. The CDR3 extends over 16 amino acids. Germline trimming cut 2 bases from V and 7 bases from J; bases unmatched to any gene: 10. The germline gives CDR1 SGHRS, CDR2 YFSETQ. CDR3 nucleotide sequence: TGCGCCAGCAGCTTCGGTGATCGCGGGGGGGTTAATGAGCAGTTCTTC. It translates to CASSFGDRGGVNEQFF.

The chain combines TRBV5-1 with TRBJ2-3; D is unclear. The V and J ends lost 1 base and 2 bases respectively, with 11 bases between them. This CDR3 is built from 15 residues. Germline CDR1 is SGHRS and CDR2 is YFSETQ. The chain's CDR3 is CASSLSSPSTDTQYF. CDR3 sequence (DNA): TGCGCCAGCAGCTTGAGTAGCCCCTCCACAGATACGCAGTATTTT.

The V and J genes are TRBV10-3 and TRBJ1-2; possibly TRBD1 for D (6 bases). The CDR3 runs 14 residues. Germline V CDR1 and CDR2: ENHRY, SYGVKD. Trimming shortened V by 10 bases and J by 1 base, and 16 bases separated the two germline ends. The CDR3 DNA follows: TGTGCCACGACCATGGACAGCGTTAACTATGGCTACACCTTC. Its translation: CATTMDSVNYGYTF.

This chain connects TRBV6-6 to TRBJ1-5; 8 nucleotides line up with TRBD1. V was clipped by 7 bases and J by 5 bases; unmatched bases: 10. This CDR3 comprises 15 residues. Germline CDR1 MNHNY, CDR2 SVGAGI (reference sequence). CDR3 region: CASTRTGRDDQPQHF. DNA for the CDR3: TGTGCCAGCACCCGGACAGGGAGGGACGATCAGCCCCAGCATTTT.

The chain uses TRBV5-1 and TRBJ2-5; D not resolved. Trimming cost V 1 base and J 5 bases, with 6 bases left between them. This CDR3 is built from 12 residues. Germline CDR1 SGHRS, CDR2 YFSETQ. The CDR3 sequence is CASSLSRETQYF. The CDR3 nucleotides are TGCGCCAGCAGCTTGTCTCGGGAGACCCAGTACTTC.

The V gene is TRBV27, the J gene TRBJ2-1, with D uncertain. Germline V gives CDR1 MNHEY, CDR2 SMNVEV (reference sequence). V was clipped by 6 bases and J by 8 bases, with 20 bases between them. This CDR3 has 15 residues. In nucleotides, the CDR3 is TGTGCCAGCAGACCCGCCGGAGTTTTGACCCATGAGCAGTTCTTC. It specifies CASRPAGVLTHEQFF.

The V and J genes are TRBV30 and TRBJ2-7, with TRBD1 matching over 9 bases. The CDR3 loop spans 15 amino acids. Germline CDR1 reads GTSNPN; CDR2 reads SVGIG (reference sequence). Trimming took 3 bases from V and 3 from J; bases not matched to a gene: 9. The CDR3 sequence: CAWSPGQGILYEQYF. The CDR3 DNA reads TGTGCCTGGAGCCCTGGACAGGGGATCCTCTACGAGCAGTACTTC.

The chain has TRBV7-6 and TRBJ1-5, with a tentative D call TRBD1 (5 bases). Germline V gene sequence: CDR1 SGHVS, CDR2 FNYEAQ. V lost 4 bases and J 2 bases, leaving 15 bases between the germline ends. The CDR3 loop spans 16 amino acids. CDR3 region: CASSSKGPGRNQPQHF. In DNA, the CDR3 is TGTGCCAGCAGCTCAAAAGGTCCAGGGCGCAATCAGCCCCAGCATTTT.

This clone was recorded once. One end of the junction fails to match germline, which may point to a read error. This chain links TRBV5-1 with TRBJ2-2, with 7 bases fitting TRBD2. The CDR3 is 16 residues long. The germline CDR1 and CDR2 sequences are SGHRS and YFSETQ. CDR3 region: CASSFTTSSPAGELCF. For the CDR3, the DNA is TGCGCCAGCAGCTTTACGACTAGCTCCCCGGCGGGGGAGCTGTGTTTT.

V and J are TRBV10-3 and TRBJ1-3; TRBD1 matches 11 bases. CDR3 length: 14 amino acids. Germline CDR1 is ENHRY and CDR2 is SYGVKD. The ends lost 10 bases at V and 0 bases at J; junction bases unmatched: 2. CDR3 bases: TGTGCCACGGGACAGGGGGACTCTGGAAACACCATATATTTT. This translates into CATGQGDSGNTIYF.

The genes are TRBV7-2 and TRBJ1-6; D is unresolved. The CDR3 is made up of 15 amino acids. V lost 2 bases and J 8 bases, leaving 13 bases between the germline ends. Germline loops: CDR1 SGHTA, CDR2 FQGNSA. The CDR3 nucleotides are TGTGCCAGCAGCTTAAATGGGCAGTTATATTCACCCCTCCACTTT. Its protein product is CASSLNGQLYSPLHF.

This clone was counted once. This chain connects TRBV19 to TRBJ1-5; a possible D gene is TRBD1 (5 bases). Germline CDR1 LNHDA, CDR2 SQIVND (reference sequence). There are 16 residues in the CDR3. Trimming pared 3 bases from V and 7 bases from J, leaving 19 bases between. CDR3 DNA: TGTGCCAGTAGTATTTCCGATACGCCGGGGGGACAGCCCCAGCATTTT. Amino acids: CASSISDTPGGQPQHF.

The CDR3 DNA reads TGTGCCAGCAGTGAGTTACAGCTCCCTTACTATGGCTACACCTTC. Protein product: CASSELQLPYYGYTF. The chain joins TRBV6-1 to TRBJ1-2, with unresolved D. The CDR3 contains 15 residues. The V gene lost 3 bases and the J gene lost 3 bases, with 14 bases spanning the gap. Germline assignment: CDR1 MNHNS and CDR2 SASEGT.

CDR3: CASTLDRGTDTQYF. The DNA of the CDR3 is TGTGCCAGCACTCTCGACAGGGGGACAGATACGCAGTATTTT. The J gene is TRBJ2-3, the V gene TRBV6-5, with 9 bases that match TRBD1. The germline gives CDR1 MNHEY, CDR2 SVGAGI. This CDR3 has 14 residues. V gave up 7 bases and J gave up 3 bases; unmatched junction bases: 5.

This sequence joins TRBV6-5 and TRBJ1-5, with D perhaps TRBD1 (5 bases). Between the trimmed V and J ends, which lost 8 bases and 0 bases, there was a span of 14 bases. Germline loops: CDR1 MNHEY, CDR2 SVGAGI. The length of the CDR3 is 15 residues. CDR3 nucleotides: TGTGCCAGCTCGAGGAGCAGGGCTAGCAATCAGCCCCAGCATTTT. Translated: CASSRSRASNQPQHF.

The chain links TRBV4-1 to TRBJ2-1; possibly TRBD2 for D (5 bases). The germline V and J ends were trimmed by 0 bases and 10 bases, with 13 bases remaining between them. Germline values: CDR1 MGHRA, CDR2 YSYEKL. CDR3 length: 14 amino acids. The DNA for the CDR3 is TGCGCCAGCAGCCAAGAGGGGAGTGCGGTCGAGCAGTTCTTC. It encodes CASSQEGSAVEQFF.

There are a few counts of this clone. The chain has TRBV2 and TRBJ1-1, with D unresolved. This CDR3 has 13 amino acids. Trimming left V 6 bases short and J 3 bases short, with 11 bases between. The germline CDR1 and CDR2 sequences are SNHLY and FYNNEI. Here the CDR3 DNA reads TGTGCCAGCAGGGTATCGGGTGACACTGAAGCTTTCTTT. This encodes CASRVSGDTEAFF.

The chain couples TRBV3-1 (or the pseudogene TRBV3-2) to TRBJ2-7; D remains ambiguous. Germline values: CDR1 LGHDT, CDR2 YNNKEL (reference sequence). Trimming took off 0 bases at V and 7 bases at J, with 10 bases between the two ends. CDR3 length: 13 residues. The CDR3 coding sequence is TGTGCCAGCAGCCAAGACGCCTCTCGGGAGCAGTACTTC. It translates to CASSQDASREQYF.

V is TRBV9 and J is TRBJ2-7; a weak D match, TRBD1 (6 bases). The CDR3 consists of 15 residues. Deletions cut 0 bases from V and 3 bases from J, with 13 bases between. In germline, CDR1 is SGDLS, CDR2 YYNGEE. CDR3: CASSVGGGLVYEQYF. For the CDR3, the DNA is TGTGCCAGCAGCGTAGGAGGGGGATTAGTCTACGAGCAGTACTTC.

This chain links TRBV19 with TRBJ2-7, with TRBD1 matching 12 bases. This CDR3 is built from 16 residues. The germline V gene has CDR1 LNHDA and CDR2 SQIVND (reference sequence). V dropped 6 bases and J dropped 4; count of bases not matched to a gene: 10. The chain's CDR3 is CASSSGTGGVWYEQYF. DNA of the CDR3: TGTGCCAGTAGCTCCGGGACAGGGGGCGTCTGGTACGAGCAGTACTTC. Combining the CDR3 with reference TRBV19 and TRBJ2-7 gives the whole variable domain DGGITQSPKYLFRKEGQNVTLSCEQNLNHDAMYWYRQDPGQGLRLIYYSQIVNDFQKGDIAEGYSVSREKKESFPLTVTSAQKNPTAFYLCASSSGTGGVWYEQYFGPGTRLTVT.